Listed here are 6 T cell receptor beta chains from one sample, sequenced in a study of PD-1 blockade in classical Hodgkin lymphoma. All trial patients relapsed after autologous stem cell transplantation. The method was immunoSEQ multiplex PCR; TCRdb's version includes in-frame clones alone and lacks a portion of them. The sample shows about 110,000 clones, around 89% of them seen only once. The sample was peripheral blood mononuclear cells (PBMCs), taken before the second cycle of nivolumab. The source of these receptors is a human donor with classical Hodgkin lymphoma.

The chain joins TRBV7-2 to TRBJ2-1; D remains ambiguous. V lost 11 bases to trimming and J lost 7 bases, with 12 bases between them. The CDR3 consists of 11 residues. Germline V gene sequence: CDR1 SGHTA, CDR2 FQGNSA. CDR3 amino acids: CAGLVGNEQFF. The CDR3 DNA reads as TGTGCCGGCTTAGTGGGGAATGAGCAGTTCTTC.

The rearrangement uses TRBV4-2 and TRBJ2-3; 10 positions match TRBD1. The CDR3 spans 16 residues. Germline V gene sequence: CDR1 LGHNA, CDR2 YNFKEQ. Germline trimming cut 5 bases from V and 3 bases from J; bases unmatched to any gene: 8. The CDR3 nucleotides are TGTGCCAGCAGCTCCCGGGACAGGGGCTTAACAGATACGCAGTATTTT. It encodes CASSSRDRGLTDTQYF.

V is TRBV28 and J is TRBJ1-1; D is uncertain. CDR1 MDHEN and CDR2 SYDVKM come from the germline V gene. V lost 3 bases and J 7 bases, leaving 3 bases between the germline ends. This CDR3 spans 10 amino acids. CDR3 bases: TGTGCCAGCAGTTTGGGTGAAGCTTTCTTT. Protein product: CASSLGEAFF.

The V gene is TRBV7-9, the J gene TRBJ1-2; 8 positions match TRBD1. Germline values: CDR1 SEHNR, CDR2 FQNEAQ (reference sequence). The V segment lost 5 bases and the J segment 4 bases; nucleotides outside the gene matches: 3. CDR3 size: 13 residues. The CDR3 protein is CASSMGQVYGYTF. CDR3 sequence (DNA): TGTGCCAGCAGCATGGGACAGGTCTATGGCTACACCTTC.

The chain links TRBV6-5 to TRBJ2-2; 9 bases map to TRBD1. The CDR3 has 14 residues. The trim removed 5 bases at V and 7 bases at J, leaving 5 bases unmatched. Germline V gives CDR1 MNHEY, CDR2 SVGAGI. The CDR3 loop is CASSTGGAYGELFF. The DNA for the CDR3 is TGTGCCAGCAGTACAGGGGGCGCATACGGGGAGCTGTTTTTT.

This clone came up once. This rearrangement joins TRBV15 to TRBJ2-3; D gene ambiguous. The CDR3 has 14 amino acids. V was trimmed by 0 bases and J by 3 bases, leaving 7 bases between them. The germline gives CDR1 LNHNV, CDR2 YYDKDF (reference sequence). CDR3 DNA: TGTGCCACCAGCAGAGAAACTCAGACAGATACGCAGTATTTT. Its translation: CATSRETQTDTQYF.